The source of this TCR beta chain is a study of OX40 agonist ivuxolimab in advanced cancers. About the study: Those enrolled were roughly 80% male, with a mean age of roughly 62 years and ages from roughly 20 to 85. Having had anti-PD-1, anti-PD-L1 or anti-CTLA-4 therapy before was allowed, and more than 35% had some.

Study-wide results and limits: Low normalized clonal expansion also occurred in some nonresponding patients. On average, CD8+ T cells showed a greater number of expanded clones than CD4+.

The CDR3 loop spans 15 amino acids. The germline V gene has CDR1 SGHRS and CDR2 YFSETQ. Trimming took 1 base from V and 5 from J, leaving 15 bases between them. In regard to this clone: The target antigen is unknown.

Method: immunoSEQ multiplex PCR; TCRdb's copy keeps in-frame clones and lacks some. The sample yields about 68,000 clones, over 65% seen once. The V and J genes are TRBV5-1 and TRBJ1-2; D might be TRBD1 (6 bases). The TCR was taken from an adult with an advanced solid tumor such as melanoma, head and neck, liver or kidney cancer. The starting material was CD4+ or CD8+ T cells sorted from blood, obtained in a trial of the OX40 agonist ivuxolimab. CDR3 sequence: CASSLSYRAGYGYTF. The CDR3 nucleotides read TGCGCCAGCAGCTTGTCCTACAGGGCGGGTTATGGCTACACCTTC.